This T cell receptor beta chain was identified during a study of ipilimumab plus nivolumab after autologous stem cell transplantation. Patients received nivolumab 3 mg/kg at weeks 1, 4, 7, 10, then fortnightly to week 26. Germline V gives CDR1 MGHDK, CDR2 SYGVNS. V lost 4 bases and J lost 8, with 17 bases in between. This CDR3 comprises 15 residues. Only in-frame clones appear in the TCRdb table, and some are missing; sequencing was by immunoSEQ multiplex PCR. The table records approximately 84,000 clones, 75% to 85% of them present only once. This clone was detected only once. The gene calls are TRBV25-1 and TRBJ1-4; D is undetermined. The sequences come from PBMCs, collected in a trial of ipilimumab plus nivolumab as post-transplant consolidation. This sequence originates from a male donor with diffuse large B-cell lymphoma. The CDR3 DNA reads TGTGCCAGCAGTGCCCCTCAGGTCGGAGGGGAAAAACTGTTTTTT. Protein: CASSAPQVGGEKLFF.